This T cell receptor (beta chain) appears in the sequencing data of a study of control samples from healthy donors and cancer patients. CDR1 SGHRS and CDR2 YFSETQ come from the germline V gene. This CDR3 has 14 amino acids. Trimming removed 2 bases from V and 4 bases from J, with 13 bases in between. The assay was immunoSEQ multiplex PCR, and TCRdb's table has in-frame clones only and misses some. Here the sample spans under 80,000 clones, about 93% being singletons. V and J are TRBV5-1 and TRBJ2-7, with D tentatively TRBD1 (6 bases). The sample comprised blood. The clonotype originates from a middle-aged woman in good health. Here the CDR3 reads CASSFIQGSYEQYF. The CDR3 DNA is TGCGCCAGCAGCTTTATACAGGGATCATACGAGCAGTACTTC.